This is a list of T cell receptor beta chains from one sample in a study of CD8 T cells in ankylosing spondylitis. MiXCR was run by TCRdb on the 5' RACE reads, yielding one entry per CDR3 protein. The data contain under 150,000 distinct CDR3 sequences, 10% to 12% of them singletons. Material: blood, either unsorted or a sorted T cell fraction (not recorded which). These receptors came from a female donor with ankylosing spondylitis or in good health (not recorded which). Both conserved end residues are part of each CDR3. D genes are given only for firm matches. Where a row states a size, it is once, few, many or the class of an expanded clone; other rows omit it.

cdr3_nt cdr3_aa v_call d_call clone_size j_call
TGCAGTGCTAGAGGGGACAGGGGGGCCACTGAAGCTTTCTTT CSARGDRGATEAFF TRBV20-1 TRBD1 many TRBJ1-1
TGTGCCAGCAGTGACAGGGGTTGGGAGCTGTTTTTT CASSDRGWELFF TRBV2 - - TRBJ2-2
TGTGCCAGCAGACACCGGGACAGGGGTCGCGGGAACACTGAAGCTTTCTTT CASRHRDRGRGNTEAFF TRBV27 TRBD1 many TRBJ1-1
TGTGCCAGCATGGCTAGCGGGAGTCGGGACACCGGGGAGCTGTTTTTT CASMASGSRDTGELFF TRBV6-4 TRBD2 many TRBJ2-2
TGTGCCATCAGGCGTAAGACAGCTGAAGGAAATCAGCCCCAGCATTTT CAIRRKTAEGNQPQHF TRBV10-3 - many TRBJ1-5
TGCAGTGCTAGAGTTACCCCGTACCTCCGAGGGGGCTACACCTTC CSARVTPYLRGGYTF TRBV20-1 - - TRBJ1-2
TGTGCCAGCACCTCACAGCGGGGTGAGCAGTTCTTC CASTSQRGEQFF TRBV6-2/TRBV6-3 TRBD2 many TRBJ2-1
TGTGCCAGCAGTTTGGGACAGGGGGCAGACGCGGGAGGCTACACCTTC CASSLGQGADAGGYTF TRBV6-5 TRBD1 many TRBJ1-2
TGTGCCAGCAGTTTAACAGTCAGCGGCTACACCTTC CASSLTVSGYTF TRBV28 - many TRBJ1-2
TGTGCCAGCAGCCCAGGGACAGGGAGTCAGCCCCAGCATTTT CASSPGTGSQPQHF TRBV9 TRBD1 many TRBJ1-5
TGTGCCAGCAGCTTAGGCGGGACGTACCAAGAGACCCAGTACTTC CASSLGGTYQETQYF TRBV7-2 - many TRBJ2-5
TGCGCCAGCAGCTTACAAAGGACTGACTATGGCTACACCTTC CASSLQRTDYGYTF TRBV5-1 - many TRBJ1-2
TGTGCCTCCTGCCAAGGACAGTATCTTACCTACGAGCAGTACTTC CASCQGQYLTYEQYF TRBV3-1 - - TRBJ2-7
TGCAGCGCTAGGGACTATGCTACGACTAGCAGCAATGAGCAGCTCTTC CSARDYATTSSNEQLF TRBV20-1 TRBD2 - TRBJ2-1
TGCGCCAGCAGCTTGGGACAGGTGGGGGCCGATACGCAGTATTTT CASSLGQVGADTQYF TRBV5-1 - many TRBJ2-3
TGCAGCGTTGAAGGGGTGGGGTCCTACAATGAGCAGTTCTTC CSVEGVGSYNEQFF TRBV29-1 - many TRBJ2-1